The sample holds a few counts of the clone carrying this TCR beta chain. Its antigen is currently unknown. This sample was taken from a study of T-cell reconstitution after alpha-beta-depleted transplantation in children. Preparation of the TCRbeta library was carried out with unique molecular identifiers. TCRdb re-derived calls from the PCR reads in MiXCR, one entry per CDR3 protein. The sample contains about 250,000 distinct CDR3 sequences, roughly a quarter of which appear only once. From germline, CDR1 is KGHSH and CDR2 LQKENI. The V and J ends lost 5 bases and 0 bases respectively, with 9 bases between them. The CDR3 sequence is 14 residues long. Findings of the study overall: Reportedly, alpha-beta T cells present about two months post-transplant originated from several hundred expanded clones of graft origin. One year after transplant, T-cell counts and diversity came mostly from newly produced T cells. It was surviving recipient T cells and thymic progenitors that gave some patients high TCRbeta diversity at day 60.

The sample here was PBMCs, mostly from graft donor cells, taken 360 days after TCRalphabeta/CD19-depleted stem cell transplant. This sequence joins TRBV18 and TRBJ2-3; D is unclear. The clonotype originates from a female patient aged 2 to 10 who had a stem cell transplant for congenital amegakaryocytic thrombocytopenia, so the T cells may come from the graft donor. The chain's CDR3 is CASSSPQSTDTQYF. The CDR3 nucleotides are TGTGCCAGCTCATCTCCCCAGAGCACAGATACGCAGTATTTT.